Listed here is a single T cell receptor beta chain. The sample comes from a study of technical replicates of blood from several donors. The germline V gene encodes CDR1 MNHEY and CDR2 SVGAGI. V dropped 6 bases and J dropped 0 bases, with 11 bases sitting between them. The CDR3 covers 14 residues. The repertoire was sequenced with immunoSEQ multiplex PCR; TCRdb's copy has only in-frame clones and lacks some. Found here are about 49,000 clones, roughly 90% of them singletons; the top ten hold 3.5% to 5%. The sequence was obtained from a human donor in good health. Some clones in this sample may be carry-over from other donors' samples. This sequence joins TRBV6-5 and TRBJ1-1, with unresolved D. Sequenced input: PBMCs. CDR3 DNA: TGTGCCAGCAGGCTCGGACTGTTGAACACTGAAGCTTTCTTT. Amino acids: CASRLGLLNTEAFF.